This T cell receptor beta chain was captured by sequencing in a study of blood T cells in healthy people across ages. The CDR3 runs 12 residues. In germline, CDR1 is ENHRY, CDR2 SYGVKD. The J segment lost 1 base and the V segment lost 8 bases, leaving 1 base of the junction unmatched. The table lists this clonotype with many counts. A J-beta primer mix and a sample-barcoded 5' primer were used in a second PCR of about 7 to 12 cycles. Tagging of each cDNA molecule was performed by a template-switch adaptor with 12 random nucleotides. Every sample gave at least 2.5 million paired-end reads containing CDR3. Via MiXCR, TCRdb re-called the 5' RACE reads, giving one row per CDR3 protein. The sample yields 550,000 to 800,000 distinct CDR3 sequences, roughly 21% seen once. Whenever a sample was processed, at least 7 million PBMCs were isolated. Per sample, no less than 5 micrograms of total RNA were extracted.

This TCR derives from a man in his 70s in good health. Source material: blood. The chain has TRBV10-3 and TRBJ2-5, with 7 bases identical to TRBD1. The CDR3 bases are TGTGCCATCGGGACAGCCCAAGAGACCCAGTACTTC. Translated: CAIGTAQETQYF.